The subject of this entry is one TCR beta chain. TCR beta libraries carry UMIs added by 5'RACE template switching. TCRdb re-called the 5' RACE reads and shows each CDR3 protein once, DNA omitted. Recorded for this sample: about 260,000 distinct CDR3 sequences. The sample is drawn from a study of T cells expressing NK-cell markers. Germline CDR1 is DFQATT and CDR2 is SNEGSKA (reference sequence). The CDR3 is 14 amino acids. The TCR originated in a man in his late teens or twenties in good health. V is TRBV20-1 and J is TRBJ2-1; TCRdb outputs TRBD2, but without DNA this stays unchecked. The sample taken for sequencing was blood T cells: a sorted CD56 or NKG2C T cell subset, CD4+ or CD8+ T cells, or bulk PBMC T cells (not recorded which). CDR3 region: CSAPGLVDYNEQFF.